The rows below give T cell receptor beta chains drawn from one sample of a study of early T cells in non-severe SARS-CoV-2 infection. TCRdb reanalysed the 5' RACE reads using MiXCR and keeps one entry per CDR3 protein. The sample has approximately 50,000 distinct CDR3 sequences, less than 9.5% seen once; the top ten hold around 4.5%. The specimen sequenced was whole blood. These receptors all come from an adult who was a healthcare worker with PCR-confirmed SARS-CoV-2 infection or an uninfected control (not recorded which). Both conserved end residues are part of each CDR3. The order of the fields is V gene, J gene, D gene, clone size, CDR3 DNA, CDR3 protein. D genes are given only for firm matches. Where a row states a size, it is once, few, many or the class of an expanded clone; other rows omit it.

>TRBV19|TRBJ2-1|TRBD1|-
TGTGCCAGTAGTATAGTCACAGGGGTCTCCTACAATGAGCAGTTCTTC
CASSIVTGVSYNEQFF
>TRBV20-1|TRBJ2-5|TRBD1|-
TGCAGTGCCCGAACCGGGACAGGGGGCGTTTGGGAGACCCAGTACTTC
CSARTGTGGVWETQYF
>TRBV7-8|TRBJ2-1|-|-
TGTGCCAGCAGCTTAGCCCCCGTCAGTTACAATGAGCAGTTCTTC
CASSLAPVSYNEQFF
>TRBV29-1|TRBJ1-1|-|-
TGCAGCGTTGACACAGGTGGTAGATACACTGAAGCTTTCTTT
CSVDTGGRYTEAFF
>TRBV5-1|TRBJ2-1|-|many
TGCGCCAGCAGCTCCGGTGGCGGGCCCTACAATGAGCAGTTCTTC
CASSSGGGPYNEQFF
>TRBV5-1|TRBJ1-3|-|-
TGCGCCAGCAGCTTGGAGTCAGTTGGAAACACCATATATTTT
CASSLESVGNTIYF
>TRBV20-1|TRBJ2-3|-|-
TGCAGTCAAACAGCGGCTCTCACAGATACGCAGTATTTT
CSQTAALTDTQYF
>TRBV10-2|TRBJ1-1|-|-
TGCGCCAGCAGCCGTGGACGGTTGAACACTGAAGCTTTCTTT
CASSRGRLNTEAFF
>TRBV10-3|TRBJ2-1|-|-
TGTGCCATCAGTGAGTCGACCGGTCCGGATGAGCAGTTCTTC
CAISESTGPDEQFF
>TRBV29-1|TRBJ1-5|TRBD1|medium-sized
TGCAGCGTTGCGGGACAGGGTGATAGCAATCAGCCCCAGCATTTT
CSVAGQGDSNQPQHF
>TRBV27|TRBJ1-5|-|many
TGTGCCAGCAGTCCCATGGGGGGCCAGCCCCAGCATTTT
CASSPMGGQPQHF
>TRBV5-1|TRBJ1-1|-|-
TGCGCCAGCAGCCTTGACGGCATGAACACTGAAGCTTTCTTT
CASSLDGMNTEAFF
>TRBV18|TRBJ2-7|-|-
TGTGCCAGCTCACCAAGTCAGTACGAGCAGTACTTC
CASSPSQYEQYF
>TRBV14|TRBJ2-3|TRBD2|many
TGTGCCAGCAGCCAAGTCCGGACTAGCGGGGGCTACACAGATACGCAGTATTTT
CASSQVRTSGGYTDTQYF
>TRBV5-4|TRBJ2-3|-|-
TGTGCCAGCACTGAATCGATAGGAACAGATACGCAGTATTTT
CASTESIGTDTQYF